A selection of T cell receptor beta chains follows, all from one sample in a study of human T cells and chemical hapten exposure. TCRdb re-analysed the RACE reads in MiXCR, keeping a single row per CDR3 protein. Of about 380,000 distinct CDR3 sequences detected, 4.8% appear once; the ten largest clones hold 2% to 2.5%. This specimen consisted of whole blood, obtained in connection with sensitization to the hapten diphenylcyclopropenone (DPC). The receptor source for this set is a woman in her forties or fifties with alopecia areata. Some clones in this sample may be carry-over from other donors' samples. The CDR3 runs from the conserved cysteine through the conserved F or W. Fields, in order: clone size, V gene, D gene, J gene, CDR3 protein, CDR3 DNA. The D gene is left open where the match is weak. The size of a clone is reported for some rows only, either as once, few or many, or as a class for expanded clones.

clone size: few
V gene: TRBV6-5
D gene: TRBD1
J gene: TRBJ1-5
CDR3 protein: CASSYTSGGAGQPQHF
CDR3 DNA: TGTGCCAGCAGTTACACCTCAGGGGGGGCAGGACAGCCCCAGCATTTT

clone size: .
V gene: TRBV5-1
D gene: .
J gene: TRBJ2-5
CDR3 protein: CASSSGTPGTQYF
CDR3 DNA: TGCGCCAGCAGCTCCGGGACTCCGGGGACCCAGTACTTC

clone size: many
V gene: TRBV29-1
D gene: TRBD1
J gene: TRBJ2-4
CDR3 protein: CSVEDTGTGPKNIQYF
CDR3 DNA: TGCAGCGTTGAAGATACGGGGACAGGGCCCAAAAACATTCAGTACTTC

clone size: few
V gene: TRBV6-1
D gene: .
J gene: TRBJ1-5
CDR3 protein: CASTPWGGEGNQPQHF
CDR3 DNA: TGTGCCAGCACCCCGTGGGGGGGAGAGGGCAATCAGCCCCAGCATTTT

clone size: many
V gene: TRBV5-1
D gene: .
J gene: TRBJ2-2
CDR3 protein: CASSLSSNTGELFF
CDR3 DNA: TGCGCCAGCAGCTTGTCCTCGAACACCGGGGAGCTGTTTTTT

clone size: few
V gene: TRBV11-2
D gene: .
J gene: TRBJ2-7
CDR3 protein: CASSLAQGHEQYF
CDR3 DNA: TGTGCCAGCAGCTTGGCACAGGGCCACGAGCAGTACTTC

clone size: many
V gene: TRBV7-8
D gene: .
J gene: TRBJ1-6
CDR3 protein: CASSLASSANSPLHF
CDR3 DNA: TGTGCCAGCAGCTTAGCGTCGTCAGCCAATTCACCCCTCCACTTT

clone size: .
V gene: TRBV29-1
D gene: .
J gene: TRBJ2-4
CDR3 protein: CSVLDFAKNIQYF
CDR3 DNA: TGCAGCGTACTGGATTTTGCCAAAAACATTCAGTACTTC

clone size: many
V gene: TRBV2
D gene: TRBD1
J gene: TRBJ1-5
CDR3 protein: CASRDTGGGQPQHF
CDR3 DNA: TGTGCCAGCAGAGACACAGGGGGCGGACAGCCCCAGCATTTT

clone size: many
V gene: TRBV7-2
D gene: TRBD2
J gene: TRBJ2-1
CDR3 protein: CASSLVPSGGADNEQFF
CDR3 DNA: TGTGCCAGCAGCTTAGTACCCAGCGGGGGAGCCGACAATGAGCAGTTCTTC

clone size: .
V gene: TRBV21-1
D gene: .
J gene: TRBJ2-3
CDR3 protein: CASTPRLLEMVAGRASTDTQYF
CDR3 DNA: TGTGCCAGCACTCCAAGGCTGCTCGAGATGGTAGCGGGACGAGCTAGCACAGATACGCAGTATTTT

clone size: .
V gene: TRBV27
D gene: TRBD2
J gene: TRBJ2-3
CDR3 protein: CASRAPSGPGDTQYF
CDR3 DNA: TGTGCCAGCAGAGCTCCTAGCGGGCCGGGAGATACGCAGTATTTT

clone size: few
V gene: TRBV3-1
D gene: TRBD1
J gene: TRBJ1-1
CDR3 protein: CASSRSGAGGNEAFF
CDR3 DNA: TGTGCCAGCAGCCGATCCGGGGCAGGGGGAAATGAAGCTTTCTTT

clone size: many
V gene: TRBV28
D gene: .
J gene: TRBJ2-2
CDR3 protein: CAAGRVDTGELFF
CDR3 DNA: TGTGCCGCTGGCAGGGTCGACACCGGGGAGCTGTTTTTT

clone size: many
V gene: TRBV9
D gene: TRBD2
J gene: TRBJ2-5
CDR3 protein: CASSSQGASGSQTQYF
CDR3 DNA: TGTGCCAGCAGCTCTCAAGGGGCTAGCGGGAGTCAGACCCAGTACTTC

clone size: many
V gene: TRBV11-1
D gene: .
J gene: TRBJ2-5
CDR3 protein: CASSAVETQYF
CDR3 DNA: TGTGCCAGCTCAGCGGTAGAGACCCAGTACTTC

clone size: many
V gene: TRBV12-3/TRBV12-4
D gene: .
J gene: TRBJ2-2
CDR3 protein: CASRNRSRANTGELFF
CDR3 DNA: TGTGCCAGCAGAAACAGGAGCAGGGCTAACACCGGGGAGCTGTTTTTT

clone size: .
V gene: TRBV14
D gene: .
J gene: TRBJ2-1
CDR3 protein: CASSREVYNEQFF
CDR3 DNA: TGTGCCAGCAGCCGGGAGGTTTACAATGAGCAGTTCTTC

clone size: .
V gene: TRBV24-1
D gene: .
J gene: TRBJ2-1
CDR3 protein: CATKGSDDNEQFF
CDR3 DNA: TGTGCCACCAAAGGGTCAGATGACAATGAGCAGTTCTTC

clone size: many
V gene: TRBV24-1
D gene: TRBD2
J gene: TRBJ2-1
CDR3 protein: CATSDAGTSAEQFF
CDR3 DNA: TGTGCCACCAGTGACGCTGGGACTAGCGCTGAGCAGTTCTTC

clone size: few
V gene: TRBV20-1
D gene: .
J gene: TRBJ1-1
CDR3 protein: CSASFGQVNTEAFF
CDR3 DNA: TGCAGTGCTAGCTTCGGTCAGGTGAACACTGAAGCTTTCTTT

clone size: many
V gene: TRBV28
D gene: .
J gene: TRBJ2-5
CDR3 protein: CASSLTENQETQYF
CDR3 DNA: TGTGCCAGCAGTTTAACAGAGAACCAAGAGACCCAGTACTTC

clone size: few
V gene: TRBV21-1
D gene: .
J gene: TRBJ1-6
CDR3 protein: CASSKSLGTGVSPLHF
CDR3 DNA: TGTGCCAGCAGCAAATCGCTTGGGACAGGGGTATCACCCCTCCACTTT

clone size: .
V gene: TRBV7-2
D gene: TRBD1
J gene: TRBJ1-6
CDR3 protein: CASSATGRPLHF
CDR3 DNA: TGTGCCAGCAGCGCGACAGGGAGGCCCCTCCACTTT

clone size: .
V gene: TRBV12-3/TRBV12-4
D gene: .
J gene: TRBJ2-4
CDR3 protein: CASSPHRAGGYIQYF
CDR3 DNA: TGTGCCAGCAGTCCCCACAGGGCGGGTGGTTACATTCAGTACTTC

clone size: many
V gene: TRBV7-8
D gene: TRBD1
J gene: TRBJ2-4
CDR3 protein: CASSSRQGKNIQYF
CDR3 DNA: TGTGCCAGCAGCTCCAGACAGGGGAAAAACATTCAGTACTTC

clone size: .
V gene: TRBV7-2
D gene: .
J gene: TRBJ2-7
CDR3 protein: CASSFGGTGRYEQYF
CDR3 DNA: TGTGCCAGCAGCTTCGGAGGGACCGGGCGCTACGAGCAGTACTTC

clone size: .
V gene: TRBV5-6
D gene: .
J gene: TRBJ2-5
CDR3 protein: CASSFGDLQETQYF
CDR3 DNA: TGTGCCAGCAGCTTCGGGGACCTTCAAGAGACCCAGTACTTC

clone size: .
V gene: TRBV4-2
D gene: .
J gene: TRBJ1-4
CDR3 protein: CASSQEESWGGRLFF
CDR3 DNA: TGTGCCAGCAGCCAAGAGGAATCGTGGGGGGGTCGGCTGTTTTTT

clone size: many
V gene: TRBV7-7
D gene: .
J gene: TRBJ2-3
CDR3 protein: CASSSSLADTQYF
CDR3 DNA: TGTGCCAGCAGCTCCTCGCTGGCAGATACGCAGTATTTT

clone size: .
V gene: TRBV12-3/TRBV12-4
D gene: .
J gene: TRBJ1-1
CDR3 protein: CASSFEGKGTEAFF
CDR3 DNA: TGTGCCAGCAGTTTTGAGGGAAAGGGAACTGAAGCTTTCTTT

clone size: many
V gene: TRBV29-1
D gene: .
J gene: TRBJ2-1
CDR3 protein: CSVPGLPTYNEQFF
CDR3 DNA: TGCAGCGTTCCGGGACTCCCAACCTACAATGAGCAGTTCTTC

clone size: many
V gene: TRBV7-2
D gene: TRBD1
J gene: TRBJ2-5
CDR3 protein: CASSSPTGVETQYF
CDR3 DNA: TGTGCCAGCAGCTCCCCGACAGGGGTAGAGACCCAGTACTTC

clone size: few
V gene: TRBV6-2/TRBV6-3
D gene: .
J gene: TRBJ2-1
CDR3 protein: CASSLGLTGYNEQFF
CDR3 DNA: TGTGCCAGCAGCCTAGGATTAACAGGGTACAATGAGCAGTTCTTC

clone size: few
V gene: TRBV24-1
D gene: TRBD1
J gene: TRBJ1-5
CDR3 protein: CATSDVEGAEPQHF
CDR3 DNA: TGTGCCACCAGTGACGTCGAGGGGGCGGAGCCCCAGCATTTT

clone size: many
V gene: TRBV7-2
D gene: .
J gene: TRBJ1-4
CDR3 protein: CASSNREMNEKLFF
CDR3 DNA: TGTGCCAGCAGCAACAGGGAAATGAACGAAAAACTGTTTTTT

clone size: many
V gene: TRBV28
D gene: .
J gene: TRBJ2-7
CDR3 protein: CASSPRTALSYEQYF
CDR3 DNA: TGTGCCAGCAGCCCTCGGACAGCTCTCTCCTACGAGCAGTACTTC

clone size: .
V gene: TRBV12-3/TRBV12-4
D gene: TRBD1
J gene: TRBJ2-3
CDR3 protein: CASSSTGSRADTQYF
CDR3 DNA: TGTGCCAGCAGTTCGACAGGGTCGCGGGCAGATACGCAGTATTTT

clone size: .
V gene: TRBV2
D gene: TRBD2
J gene: TRBJ2-3
CDR3 protein: CACPGLAGGDSTDTQYF
CDR3 DNA: TGTGCCTGCCCGGGACTAGCGGGAGGGGATAGCACAGATACGCAGTATTTT

clone size: many
V gene: TRBV6-5
D gene: .
J gene: TRBJ1-6
CDR3 protein: CASSYSNSPLHF
CDR3 DNA: TGTGCCAGCAGTTACAGTAATTCACCCCTCCACTTT